A selection of T cell receptor beta chains follows, all from one sample in a study of blood T cell repertoires in COVID-19. Repertoires were generated with immunoSEQ multiplex PCR, while TCRdb's copy carries only in-frame clones and drops some. The sample yields some 260,000 clones, about 86% seen once. Sequenced material: peripheral blood. The source is an elderly man with acute or convalescent COVID-19. The CDR3 runs from the conserved cysteine through the conserved F or W. D genes are given only for firm matches. Clone size is given for some rows only: seen once, a few or many times, or a class if the clone is expanded.

D: TRBD1
V: TRBV11-2
size: NA
J: TRBJ2-1
DNA: TGTGCCAGCAGCCCCCGGACAGGGGGAGGCTTTGAGCAGTTCTTC
CDR3: CASSPRTGGGFEQFF

D: TRBD1
V: TRBV24-1
size: NA
J: TRBJ2-1
DNA: TGTGCCACCAGTTGGGGGGCCGACAGGGGAGATGAGCAGTTCTTC
CDR3: CATSWGADRGDEQFF

D: TRBD1
V: TRBV9
size: NA
J: TRBJ1-2
DNA: TGTGCCAGCAGCGTAGGGGGGACAGCGTCTGGCTACACCTTC
CDR3: CASSVGGTASGYTF

D: NA
V: TRBV9
size: NA
J: TRBJ1-1
DNA: TGTGCCAGCAGCCCCTATAGATCTCCGGGGGGTGACACTGAAGCTTTCTTT
CDR3: CASSPYRSPGGDTEAFF

D: NA
V: TRBV18
size: NA
J: TRBJ2-2
DNA: TGTGCCAGCTCACCTGCCCAACTCGCCCCTCACACCGGGGAGCTGTTTTTT
CDR3: CASSPAQLAPHTGELFF

D: NA
V: TRBV9
size: few
J: TRBJ1-1
DNA: TGTGCCAGCAGCCCCCGGTTGAACACTGAAGCTTTCTTT
CDR3: CASSPRLNTEAFF

D: NA
V: TRBV6-5
size: NA
J: TRBJ2-7
DNA: TGTGCCAGCAGTTACTCCTATAGGGGATACGAGCAGTACTTC
CDR3: CASSYSYRGYEQYF

D: TRBD1
V: TRBV6-1
size: once
J: TRBJ1-2
DNA: TGTGCCAGCAGTGAAGCGACAGGGGGCAGGTATGGCTACACCTTC
CDR3: CASSEATGGRYGYTF

D: NA
V: TRBV21-1
size: NA
J: TRBJ2-2
DNA: TGTGCCAGCAGCAAAGAAGAGGGTCGAGGCACCGGGGAGCTGTTTTTT
CDR3: CASSKEEGRGTGELFF

D: NA
V: TRBV19
size: NA
J: TRBJ2-5
DNA: TGTGCCAGTAGTATAAATAGGGGAGAGACCCAGTACTTC
CDR3: CASSINRGETQYF

D: TRBD1
V: TRBV4-2
size: NA
J: TRBJ2-7
DNA: TGTGCCAGCAGCCAAGATACGAGACAGGGCTACGAGCAGTACTTC
CDR3: CASSQDTRQGYEQYF

D: TRBD2
V: TRBV3-1/TRBV3-2
size: NA
J: TRBJ2-1
DNA: TGTGCCAGCAGCCAAGGGCGGGGGGGTTTTGTGGAGCAGTTCTTC
CDR3: CASSQGRGGFVEQFF

D: TRBD1
V: TRBV7-2
size: NA
J: TRBJ1-2
DNA: TGTGCCAGCAGCCGCAGACAGGGCTCGGGAGGCTACACCTTC
CDR3: CASSRRQGSGGYTF

D: NA
V: TRBV28
size: NA
J: TRBJ1-2
DNA: TGTGCCAGCAGCCCCGAGGAGGGCGGCTATGGCTACACCTTC
CDR3: CASSPEEGGYGYTF

D: NA
V: TRBV5-1
size: NA
J: TRBJ1-4
DNA: TGCGCCAGCAGCTTGCAATTTGATGAAAAACTGTTTTTT
CDR3: CASSLQFDEKLFF

D: NA
V: TRBV29-1
size: NA
J: TRBJ1-1
DNA: TGCAGCGCTAGGGACGGCCTCCGGGGGGCTTTCTTT
CDR3: CSARDGLRGAFF

D: NA
V: TRBV10-3
size: NA
J: TRBJ2-7
DNA: TGTGCCATCAGTGGGCTAGACTCTCTCTGGGAGCAGTACTTC
CDR3: CAISGLDSLWEQYF

D: NA
V: TRBV4-3
size: NA
J: TRBJ2-1
DNA: TGCGCCAGCAGCCAAGATCGGCGGGTGGGCCAGCAGTTCTTC
CDR3: CASSQDRRVGQQFF

D: TRBD1
V: TRBV7-8
size: NA
J: TRBJ2-5
DNA: TGTGCCAGCAGCCGAGGGACAGCCAGTAGAGAGACCCAGTACTTC
CDR3: CASSRGTASRETQYF

D: NA
V: TRBV5-1
size: NA
J: TRBJ1-1
DNA: TGCGCCAGCAGCTTGGACGGGGTACGGGGAGGCACTGAAGCTTTCTTT
CDR3: CASSLDGVRGGTEAFF

D: NA
V: TRBV29-1
size: NA
J: TRBJ1-3
DNA: TGCAGCGTTACCGTACAGGGTTCTGGAAACACCATATATTTT
CDR3: CSVTVQGSGNTIYF

D: TRBD1
V: TRBV29-1
size: NA
J: TRBJ2-4
DNA: TGCAGCGTTGGGACAGGGGGCCTTGACATTCAGTACTTC
CDR3: CSVGTGGLDIQYF

D: TRBD1
V: TRBV19
size: NA
J: TRBJ2-1
DNA: TGTGCCAGTAGTAAGGTCACAGGGGTAGACAATGAGCAGTTCTTC
CDR3: CASSKVTGVDNEQFF

D: TRBD1
V: TRBV11-3
size: NA
J: TRBJ1-1
DNA: TGTGCCAGCAGCCTTTGGGACAGGGGGCCAACTGAAGCTTTCTTT
CDR3: CASSLWDRGPTEAFF

D: NA
V: TRBV7-3
size: NA
J: TRBJ1-1
DNA: TGTGCCAGCAGCTTAAGGCAGAACACTGAAGCTTTCTTT
CDR3: CASSLRQNTEAFF

D: TRBD2
V: TRBV6-2/TRBV6-3
size: NA
J: TRBJ2-7
DNA: TGTGCCAGCAGTTACGGCCGGGGGGTTCAAAAGGTCGAGCAGTACTTC
CDR3: CASSYGRGVQKVEQYF

D: NA
V: TRBV28
size: NA
J: TRBJ1-4
DNA: TGTGCCAGCAGTCAACCCTCAGGGATTACTAATGAAAAACTGTTTTTT
CDR3: CASSQPSGITNEKLFF

D: TRBD2
V: TRBV7-3
size: NA
J: TRBJ2-2
DNA: TGTGCCAGCAGCTTAAGAGGTCGGGGACTACGCACCGGGGAGCTGTTTTTT
CDR3: CASSLRGRGLRTGELFF

D: NA
V: TRBV5-1
size: NA
J: TRBJ2-2
DNA: TGCGCCAGCAGGCAAGAGGGCCGGCCCGGGGAGCTGTTTTTT
CDR3: CASRQEGRPGELFF

D: NA
V: TRBV28
size: NA
J: TRBJ1-2
DNA: TGTGCCAGCAGTTTAAGAGCAGGGTCCTACGGCTACACCTTC
CDR3: CASSLRAGSYGYTF

D: TRBD2
V: TRBV18
size: NA
J: TRBJ2-3
DNA: TGTGCCAGCTCACCAAGCGGGAGTACAGATACGCAGTATTTT
CDR3: CASSPSGSTDTQYF

D: NA
V: TRBV2
size: few
J: TRBJ1-2
DNA: TGTGCCTCCCGCGAGGACAATAATAAGTATGGCTACACCTTC
CDR3: CASREDNNKYGYTF

D: TRBD2
V: TRBV6-5
size: NA
J: TRBJ2-3
DNA: TGTGCCAGCAGAACTAGCGGGGGAGCAGATACGCAGTATTTT
CDR3: CASRTSGGADTQYF

D: TRBD1
V: TRBV4-2
size: NA
J: TRBJ1-4
DNA: TGTGCCAGCAGCCAAGTTAGTCAGGGACAGGGATTTGAAAAACTGTTTTTT
CDR3: CASSQVSQGQGFEKLFF

D: NA
V: TRBV3-1/TRBV3-2
size: NA
J: TRBJ1-2
DNA: TGTGCCAGCAGCCTCTTATCTGGCGGGGGAGTATCTTATGGCTACACCTTC
CDR3: CASSLLSGGGVSYGYTF

D: NA
V: TRBV7-9
size: NA
J: TRBJ2-7
DNA: TGTGCCAGCAGCCTCTTACTTTACGAGCAGTACTTC
CDR3: CASSLLLYEQYF

D: NA
V: TRBV6-2/TRBV6-3
size: NA
J: TRBJ1-1
DNA: TGTGCCAGCAGTCGACAGGTTCAGAACACTGAAGCTTTCTTT
CDR3: CASSRQVQNTEAFF

D: TRBD1
V: TRBV3-1/TRBV3-2
size: NA
J: TRBJ2-1
DNA: TGTGCCAGCAGCCAAGGAGGGTTGACAGGGGGTTACAATGAGCAGTTCTTC
CDR3: CASSQGGLTGGYNEQFF